A single T cell receptor beta chain is shown here with its context. These data come from a study of blood T cell repertoires in COVID-19. Germline assignment: CDR1 LNHDA and CDR2 SQIVND (reference sequence). The CDR3 covers 16 residues. V lost 0 bases and J 7 bases, leaving 16 bases between the germline ends. Using immunoSEQ multiplex PCR, the repertoire was profiled, and TCRdb retains in-frame clones only, with some absent. The data hold approximately 38,000 clones, with 75% to 90% observed a single time. The sequenced sample consisted of peripheral blood. The chain employs TRBV19 and TRBJ2-1; D may be TRBD2 (6 bases). This clonotype was sampled from a man aged 30 to 39 with active or convalescent COVID-19. CDR3 sequence reads: CASSIDRRGPGNEQFF. CDR3 in DNA: TGTGCCAGTAGTATAGATAGGAGGGGACCGGGGAATGAGCAGTTCTTC.